This TCR beta chain was sequenced during a study of T cells in Graves' hyperthyroidism and ophthalmopathy. Whole-study findings and limits: Most thyroid clonotypes that were expanded above 0.001 also turned up in blood. Ophthalmopathy stood apart from stable hyperthyroidism in a 13 V-J model.

Ophthalmopathy patients had moderate-to-severe active disease, CAS ≥3, NOSPECS ≥4, and disease duration under 3 months. Amplification of TCR beta CDR3 regions was performed using RNA transcripts as template. The TCR CDR3 was amplified in a first-round RT-PCR using the HTBI primer set. MiXCR, applied by TCRdb to the multiplex PCR reads, yields one record per CDR3 protein. The table has about 400,000 distinct CDR3 sequences, roughly 15% seen once. With respect to this clonotype: As yet, its antigen is unknown. Given a much more abundant clone one base away, this may be a read error.

The CDR3 has 14 amino acids. Germline lookup yields CDR1 SGHVS and CDR2 FNYEAQ. With 10 bases removed from V and 4 bases from J, the gap between germline ends came to 19 bases. Sequenced sample: blood. J is TRBJ1-1 and V is TRBV7-6; D gene unclear. This TCR came from a young man with Graves' ophthalmopathy. In DNA, the CDR3 is TGTGCCACCAGTCAGACGGTGGTCGGCACTGAAGCTTTCTTT. Residues: CATSQTVVGTEAFF.